Following are 5 T cell receptor beta chains from one sample sequenced in a study of beta chain features in type 1 diabetes. Expressed TCRB transcripts were sequenced, since all the RNA that had been isolated was reverse transcribed. The assay was immunoSEQ multiplex PCR, and TCRdb's table has in-frame clones only and misses some. Counted here are 680,000 or so clones, 15% to 17% occurring once; the ten biggest clones make up 0.093%. The sequenced sample consisted of naive CD4+ T cells from blood. The receptors were sampled from a man between 18 and 35 years old in good health.

This chain links TRBV5-1 with TRBJ2-1; TRBD2 is a possible D gene (6 bases). The CDR3 runs 13 residues. With 3 bases removed from V and 7 bases from J, the gap between germline ends came to 11 bases. Germline V gene sequence: CDR1 SGHRS, CDR2 YFSETQ. The CDR3 loop reads CASSSQGGNEQFF. CDR3 bases: TGCGCCAGCAGCTCCCAGGGAGGTAATGAGCAGTTCTTC.

This clone was detected a few times. This chain links TRBV9 with TRBJ2-1, with 13 bases identical to TRBD2. CDR3 length: 16 residues. Unmatched junction bases numbered 4, after V lost 0 bases and J lost 7 bases. Looked up from germline, CDR1 is SGDLS and CDR2 is YYNGEE. CDR3 bases: TGTGCCAGCAGCGTAGGTACTAGCGGGGGGGCAAATGAGCAGTTCTTC. It encodes CASSVGTSGGANEQFF. Full variable domain (missing parts from reference TRBV9 and TRBJ2-1): DSGVTQTPKHLITATGQRVTLRCSPRSGDLSVYWYQQSLDQGLQFLIQYYNGEERAKGNILERFSAQQFPDLHSELNLSSLELGDSALYFCASSVGTSGGANEQFFGPGTRLTVL.

Only a few counts were recorded for this clone. The chain joins TRBV7-2 to TRBJ2-3; 10 nucleotides agree with TRBD2. The CDR3 spans 14 residues. Trimming removed 4 bases from V and 6 bases from J; junction bases left unmatched: 4. Germline V lookup: CDR1 SGHTA, CDR2 FQGNSA. The CDR3 DNA reads TGTGCCAGCAGCTCTAGCGGGAGAGTGGATACGCAGTATTTT. Its protein is CASSSSGRVDTQYF. Supplemented by reference TRBV7-2 and TRBJ2-3, the full variable domain reads GAGVSQSPSNKVTEKGKDVELRCDPISGHTALYWYRQSLGQGLEFLIYFQGNSAPDKSGLPSDRFSAERTGGSVSTLTIQRTQQEDSAVYLCASSSSGRVDTQYFGPGTRLTVL.

This sequence joins TRBV7-3 and TRBJ2-1; D gene ambiguous. CDR3 size: 13 residues. The V end lost 5 bases, the J end lost 8 bases, and 13 bases lay between the germline ends. CDR1 and CDR2 (germline): SGHTA, FQGTGA. CDR3 residues: CASSPGRVDEQFF. The CDR3 region has the DNA TGTGCCAGCAGCCCCGGAAGGGTCGATGAGCAGTTCTTC.

The chain links TRBV5-4 to TRBJ2-7, with 8 bases fitting TRBD2. Per the germline V gene, CDR1 is SGHNT and CDR2 is YYREEE (reference sequence). J was trimmed by 2 bases and V by 1 base; bases with no gene match: 8. This CDR3 contains 16 residues. The CDR3 region is CASSLYRGGHTYEQYF. The DNA for the CDR3 is TGTGCCAGCAGCTTGTACCGCGGGGGGCATACCTACGAGCAGTACTTC.